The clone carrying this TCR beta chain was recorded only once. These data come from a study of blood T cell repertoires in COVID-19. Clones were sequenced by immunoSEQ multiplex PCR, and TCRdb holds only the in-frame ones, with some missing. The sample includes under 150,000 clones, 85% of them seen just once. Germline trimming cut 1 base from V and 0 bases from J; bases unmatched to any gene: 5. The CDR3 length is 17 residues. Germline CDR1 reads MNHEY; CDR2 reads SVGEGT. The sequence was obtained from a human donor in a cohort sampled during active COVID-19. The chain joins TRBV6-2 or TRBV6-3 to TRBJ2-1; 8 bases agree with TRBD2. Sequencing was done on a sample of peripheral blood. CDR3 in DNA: TGTGCCAGCAGTTACTTTAGCGGGATGAGCTCCTACAATGAGCAGTTCTTC. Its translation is CASSYFSGMSSYNEQFF.